The 24 T cell receptor beta chains in this list originate from one sample, sequenced in a study of cytomegalovirus exposure and HLA in healthy donors. With 60 Vbeta and 13 Jbeta primers, the PCR was carried out. The table came from immunoSEQ multiplex PCR; TCRdb's copy has only in-frame clones and leaves some out. Of about 130,000 clones detected, about 84% appear once; the ten largest clones hold about 1%. Sequencing was performed on PBMCs. Every receptor here comes from a boy aged 10-17 years in good health and CMV-seronegative.

The gene calls are TRBV4-1 and TRBJ2-1, with 7 bases fitting TRBD1. From germline, CDR1 is MGHRA and CDR2 YSYEKL. CDR3 length: 17 residues. After removal of 2 bases from V and 0 bases from J, the junction contained 7 bases not matched to a gene. CDR3 sequence reads: CASSQFTGASSYNEQFF. The CDR3 region has the DNA TGCGCCAGCAGCCAATTCACAGGGGCGAGCTCCTACAATGAGCAGTTCTTC.

This rearrangement joins TRBV27 to TRBJ1-4; 9 bases agree with TRBD1. The CDR3 length is 15 residues. J gave up 8 bases and V 7 bases, and 11 bases lay outside the gene matches. Germline V gene sequence: CDR1 MNHEY, CDR2 SMNVEV (reference sequence). CDR3 sequence reads: CASTSLGQGGEKLFF. DNA for the CDR3: TGTGCCAGCACTTCCCTGGGACAGGGTGGCGAAAAACTGTTTTTT.

This chain connects TRBV19 to TRBJ1-1, with 7 bases lining up with TRBD1. The germline gives CDR1 LNHDA, CDR2 SQIVND (reference sequence). The J segment lost 7 bases and the V segment lost 6 bases, leaving 5 bases of the junction unmatched. The CDR3 length is 12 residues. The CDR3 sequence is CASRRQGVEAFF. The CDR3 nucleotides read TGTGCCAGTAGGCGACAGGGTGTTGAAGCTTTCTTT.

The rearrangement uses TRBV5-1 and TRBJ2-5, with TRBD2 matching over 10 bases. The CDR3 has 14 residues. The germline V gene has CDR1 SGHRS and CDR2 YFSETQ. Trimming removed 1 base from V and 3 bases from J; junction bases left unmatched: 0. This CDR3 is CASSLSGREETQYF. DNA of the CDR3: TGCGCCAGCAGCTTGAGCGGGAGGGAAGAGACCCAGTACTTC.

This chain connects TRBV7-6 to TRBJ2-2; 11 nucleotides match TRBD1. CDR3 length: 16 amino acids. Per the germline V gene, CDR1 is SGHVS and CDR2 is FNYEAQ. J lost 7 bases, V lost 0 bases, and 4 bases had no gene match. The CDR3 region has the DNA TGTGCCAGCAGCTTAGCGAGGACAGGGGGCGGCGGGGAGCTGTTTTTT. Its protein is CASSLARTGGGGELFF.

The genes are TRBV19 and TRBJ2-1, with unresolved D. The CDR3 runs 13 residues. Looked up from germline, CDR1 is LNHDA and CDR2 is SQIVND (reference sequence). V was trimmed by 6 bases and J by 6 bases, leaving 12 bases between them. The CDR3 DNA reads as TGTGCCAGTAGCACCGGAGTGGGCAATGAGCAGTTCTTC. Translation: CASSTGVGNEQFF.

The genes are TRBV5-1 and TRBJ1-2; possibly TRBD1 for D (5 bases). Looked up from germline, CDR1 is SGHRS and CDR2 is YFSETQ. V was shortened by 4 bases and J by 14 bases, with 21 bases between the two germline ends. This CDR3 spans 13 amino acids. CDR3 region: CASSQETRADRTF. The CDR3 DNA is TGCGCCAGCAGCCAGGAAACCAGGGCGGATCGGACCTTC.

The chain links TRBV30 to TRBJ1-3; no firm D call. From germline, CDR1 is GTSNPN and CDR2 SVGIG (reference sequence). With 3 bases removed from V and 3 bases from J, the gap between germline ends came to 12 bases. The CDR3 is made up of 14 amino acids. CDR3 nucleotide sequence: TGTGCCTGGAGGACTCGAACCCATGGAAACACCATATATTTT. Translation gives CAWRTRTHGNTIYF. Using reference TRBV30 and TRBJ1-3 for the parts outside the CDR3, the full variable domain is SQTIHQWPATLVQPVGSPLSLECTVEGTSNPNLYWYRQAAGRGLQLLFYSVGIGQISSEVPQNLSASRPQDRQFILSSKKLLLSDSGFYLCAWRTRTHGNTIYFGEGSWLTVV.

This chain links TRBV6-1 with TRBJ1-2, with 10 nucleotides matching TRBD1. The CDR3 has 14 residues. V trimming: 10 bases; J trimming: 7 bases; junction bases outside the gene matches: 12. CDR1 MNHNS and CDR2 SASEGT come from the germline V gene. CDR3 loop: CATLPGTGVGGYTF. CDR3 DNA: TGTGCCACCCTCCCCGGGACAGGGGTAGGTGGCTACACCTTC.

The V gene is TRBV4-2, the J gene TRBJ2-5, with D possibly TRBD2 on 5 matching bases. The germline CDR1 and CDR2 sequences are LGHNA and YNFKEQ. The CDR3 contains 16 residues. The germline V and J ends were trimmed by 1 base and 2 bases, with 14 bases remaining between them. CDR3 sequence: CASSQGGRSGQETQYF. The CDR3 nucleotides read TGTGCCAGCAGCCAAGGGGGTAGGTCGGGACAAGAGACCCAGTACTTC.

This clone was observed a single time. The chain is built from TRBV4-3 and TRBJ2-5; 8 nucleotides match TRBD2. The CDR3 consists of 15 residues. Germline V lookup: CDR1 LGHNA, CDR2 YSLEER. V shed 0 bases and J 5 bases; nucleotides not matched to a gene: 5. CDR3 DNA: TGCGCCAGCAGCCAAGAGTTGCGGGAGGAGGAGACCCAGTACTTC. Translation: CASSQELREEETQYF.

The chain employs TRBV11-3 and TRBJ2-5; no reliable D call. Germline CDR1 and CDR2: SGHNT and YENEEA. This CDR3 comprises 16 residues. The V end was cut by 3 bases, the J end by 2 bases, with 16 bases between. This CDR3 is CASSFRSYDRQETQYF. The CDR3 DNA follows: TGTGCCAGCAGCTTTAGATCATATGATAGACAAGAGACCCAGTACTTC.

The chain combines TRBV30 with TRBJ1-2; D gene unclear. CDR1 and CDR2 from the germline V gene are GTSNPN and SVGIG (reference sequence). V was cut by 0 bases and J by 8 bases, with 13 bases left in between. The CDR3 has 13 residues. The CDR3 region is CAWSVLEAMGYTF. The CDR3 region has the DNA TGTGCCTGGAGTGTACTTGAGGCAATGGGCTACACCTTC.

This chain links TRBV7-8 with TRBJ1-5; D unclear. The CDR3 sequence is 15 residues long. Germline V gives CDR1 SGHVS, CDR2 FQNEAQ. V gave up 0 bases and J gave up 3 bases, with 9 bases separating them. This chain's CDR3 is CASSLAGSPNQPQHF. The CDR3 DNA reads as TGTGCCAGCAGCTTAGCGGGCAGCCCCAATCAGCCCCAGCATTTT.

This rearrangement joins TRBV6-6 to TRBJ2-3; TRBD2 matches at 9 bases. The junction had 3 bases not matched to a gene; V was cut back by 6 bases and J by 2 bases. Germline V gives CDR1 MNHNY, CDR2 SVGAGI (reference sequence). This CDR3 comprises 14 residues. CDR3 sequence reads: CASSRLAVTDTQYF. CDR3 coding DNA: TGTGCCAGCAGCAGACTAGCGGTCACAGATACGCAGTATTTT.

This clone was counted a single time. This chain joins TRBV7-8 and TRBJ2-3; 11 bases fit TRBD1. The germline V gene encodes CDR1 SGHVS and CDR2 FQNEAQ. V lost 5 bases and J lost 4; bases outside the gene matches: 5. The CDR3 is 15 amino acids. CDR3 in amino acids: CASSQDRGRADTQYF. DNA for the CDR3: TGTGCCAGCAGCCAGGACAGGGGGCGAGCAGATACGCAGTATTTT.

This rearrangement joins TRBV5-4 to TRBJ2-1; a possible D gene is TRBD1 (6 bases). CDR1 and CDR2 (germline): SGHNT, YYREEE (reference sequence). V was pared by 1 base and J by 5 bases, with 13 bases between. CDR3 length: 15 amino acids. The CDR3 region is CASSLKDQGNNEQFF. The CDR3 DNA follows: TGTGCCAGCAGCTTGAAAGATCAGGGGAACAATGAGCAGTTCTTC.

This sequence joins TRBV7-2 and TRBJ1-5, with D unclear. With 5 bases removed from V and 6 bases from J, the gap between germline ends came to 14 bases. CDR1 and CDR2 (germline): SGHTA, FQGNSA. This CDR3 is built from 14 residues. The CDR3 is CASSSASVPQPQHF. In nucleotides, the CDR3 is TGTGCCAGCAGCAGCGCGTCGGTGCCTCAGCCCCAGCATTTT.

V is TRBV30 and J is TRBJ1-1, with 9 nucleotides matching TRBD1. V lost 1 base and J lost 6; bases outside the gene matches: 6. CDR3 length equals 14 residues. In germline, CDR1 is GTSNPN, CDR2 SVGIG (reference sequence). Here the CDR3 DNA reads TGTGCCTGGAGTGAGACAGGGGGGTGGGCTGAAGCTTTCTTT. It specifies CAWSETGGWAEAFF.

The rearrangement joins TRBV5-1 to TRBJ2-7; TRBD2 is a possible D gene (6 bases). The CDR3 contains 15 residues. V was trimmed by 0 bases and J by 0 bases, leaving 10 bases between them. Germline CDR1 and CDR2: SGHRS and YFSETQ. The DNA for the CDR3 is TGCGCCAGCAGCTTGGAAGCGGGCCTCTCCTACGAGCAGTACTTC. Protein: CASSLEAGLSYEQYF.

This clone was observed a handful of times. The chain recombines TRBV25-1 with TRBJ2-7; a possible D gene is TRBD1 (6 bases). The V gene lost 4 bases and the J gene lost 3 bases, with 13 bases spanning the gap. Germline CDR1 MGHDK, CDR2 SYGVNS. This CDR3 comprises 14 residues. Written as DNA, the CDR3 is TGTGCCAGCAGTGGGCCAGGGGTCTTCTACGAGCAGTACTTC. Amino acid sequence: CASSGPGVFYEQYF.

This clone turned up a few times. J is TRBJ2-5 and V is TRBV30; D possibly corresponds to TRBD1 (6 bases). This CDR3 comprises 15 residues. The V gene lost 1 base and the J gene lost 0 bases, with 12 bases spanning the gap. CDR1 GTSNPN and CDR2 SVGIG come from the germline V gene (reference sequence). For the CDR3, the DNA is TGTGCCTGGAGTGAATACAGGGCGTACCAAGAGACCCAGTACTTC. Translation gives CAWSEYRAYQETQYF. Combining the CDR3 with reference TRBV30 and TRBJ2-5 gives the whole variable domain SQTIHQWPATLVQPVGSPLSLECTVEGTSNPNLYWYRQAAGRGLQLLFYSVGIGQISSEVPQNLSASRPQDRQFILSSKKLLLSDSGFYLCAWSEYRAYQETQYFGPGTRLLVL.

This chain joins TRBV2 and TRBJ1-2; TRBD1 aligns across 10 bases. Trimming took 3 bases from V and 8 from J; bases not matched to a gene: 6. Per the germline V gene, CDR1 is SNHLY and CDR2 is FYNNEI. The CDR3 has 14 amino acids. In DNA, the CDR3 is TGTGCCAGCAGTGATCGGGGACAGGGGATGGGCTACACCTTC. It codes for CASSDRGQGMGYTF.

The V gene is TRBV6-6, the J gene TRBJ2-7; 7 bases are shared with TRBD2. CDR3 length equals 15 residues. Germline V lookup: CDR1 MNHNY, CDR2 SVGAGI (reference sequence). V lost 2 bases and J lost 5; bases outside the gene matches: 9. The CDR3: CASSYGEGRFHEQYF. Here the CDR3 DNA reads TGTGCCAGCAGTTACGGGGAGGGCAGGTTCCACGAGCAGTACTTC.